A few counts support the clone carrying this TCR beta chain. As yet, its antigen is unknown. These data come from a study of blood T cells in healthy people across ages. About the research overall: About one barcoded TCR beta cDNA was captured per two T cells. General study points: It was not known whether donors were CMV positive (a possible confounder of expanded clonotype changes). Higher naive T cell percentage went strongly together with higher TCR beta diversity.

Primers used in a second PCR of roughly 7 to 12 cycles were a sample-barcoded 5' primer and a J-beta primer mix. TCRdb fed the 5' RACE reads into MiXCR, producing one record per CDR3 protein. The sample has about 640,000 distinct CDR3 sequences, approximately 50% seen once. The V and J ends lost 5 bases and 0 bases respectively, with 16 bases between them. The CDR3 spans 16 residues. Germline lookup yields CDR1 SEHNR and CDR2 FQNEAQ (reference sequence). The receptor comes from a man between 60 and 75 years old in good health. This chain connects TRBV7-9 to TRBJ2-5; D is uncertain. The material sequenced was blood. The CDR3 sequence: CASSPFPTDYQETQYF. CDR3 DNA sequence: TGTGCCAGCAGCCCTTTTCCTACAGACTACCAAGAGACCCAGTACTTC. The full variable domain, rest sourced from reference TRBV7-9 and TRBJ2-5, is DTGVSQNPRHKITKRGQNVTFRCDPISEHNRLYWYRQTLGQGPEFLTYFQNEAQLEKSRLLSDRFSAERPKGSFSTLEIQRTEQGDSAMYLCASSPFPTDYQETQYFGPGTRLLVL.